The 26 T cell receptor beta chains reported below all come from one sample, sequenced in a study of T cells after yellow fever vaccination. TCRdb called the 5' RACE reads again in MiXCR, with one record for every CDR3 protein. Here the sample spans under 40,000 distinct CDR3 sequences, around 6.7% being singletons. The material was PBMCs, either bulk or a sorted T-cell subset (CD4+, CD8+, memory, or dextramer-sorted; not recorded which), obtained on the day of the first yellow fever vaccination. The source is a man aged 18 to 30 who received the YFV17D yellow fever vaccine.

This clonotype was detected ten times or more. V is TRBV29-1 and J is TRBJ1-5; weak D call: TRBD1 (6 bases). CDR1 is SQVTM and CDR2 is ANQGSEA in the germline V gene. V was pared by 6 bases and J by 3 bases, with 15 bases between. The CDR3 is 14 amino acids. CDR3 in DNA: TGCAGCGTCATGCAGGGGAGCAACAATCAGCCCCAGCATTTT. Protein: CSVMQGSNNQPQHF.

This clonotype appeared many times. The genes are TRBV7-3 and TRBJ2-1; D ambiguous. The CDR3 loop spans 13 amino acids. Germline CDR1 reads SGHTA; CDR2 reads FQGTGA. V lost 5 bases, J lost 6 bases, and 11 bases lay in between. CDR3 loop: CASSIRARNEQFF. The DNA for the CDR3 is TGTGCCAGCAGCATCCGGGCTCGCAATGAGCAGTTCTTC.

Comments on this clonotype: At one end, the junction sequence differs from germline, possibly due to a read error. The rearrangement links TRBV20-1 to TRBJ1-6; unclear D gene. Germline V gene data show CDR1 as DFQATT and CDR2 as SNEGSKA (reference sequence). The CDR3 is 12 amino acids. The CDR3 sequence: CSARDEAEPENF. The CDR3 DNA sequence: TGCAGTGCTAGAGATGAAGCGGAACCCGAGAACTTT.

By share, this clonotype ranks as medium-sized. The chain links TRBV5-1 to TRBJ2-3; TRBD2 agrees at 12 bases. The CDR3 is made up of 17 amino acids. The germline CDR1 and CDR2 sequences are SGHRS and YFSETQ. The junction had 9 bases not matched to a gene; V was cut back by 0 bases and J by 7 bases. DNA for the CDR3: TGCGCCAGCAGCTTGGAGACTAGCGGGGGCCCGGGGCATACGCAGTATTTT. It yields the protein CASSLETSGGPGHTQYF. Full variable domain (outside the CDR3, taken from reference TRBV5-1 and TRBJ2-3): KAGVTQTPRYLIKTRGQQVTLSCSPISGHRSVSWYQQTPGQGLQFLFEYFSETQRNKGNFPGRFSGRQFSNSRSEMNVSTLELGDSALYLCASSLETSGGPGHTQYFGPGTRLTVL.

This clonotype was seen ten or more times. The CDR3 sequence is CASSPGGYEQYV. The CDR3 nucleotides read TGTGCCAGCTCACCGGGGGGGTACGAGCAGTACGTC. The rearrangement uses TRBV18 and TRBJ2-7, with 7 bases that match TRBD2. CDR3 length equals 12 residues. V lost 3 bases and J lost 4; bases outside the gene matches: 0. Germline V gives CDR1 KGHSH, CDR2 LQKENI.

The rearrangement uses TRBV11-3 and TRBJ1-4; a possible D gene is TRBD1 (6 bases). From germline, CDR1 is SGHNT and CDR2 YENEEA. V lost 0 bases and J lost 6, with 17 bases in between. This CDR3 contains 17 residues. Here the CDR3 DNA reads TGTGCCAGCAGCTTAGATCCCCGGCAGGGGCGAGATGAAAAACTGTTTTTT. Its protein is CASSLDPRQGRDEKLFF. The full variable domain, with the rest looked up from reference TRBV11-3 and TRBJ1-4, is EAGVVQSPRYKIIEKKQPVAFWCNPISGHNTLYWYLQNLGQGPELLIRYENEEAVDDSQLPKDRFSAERLKGVDSTLKIQPAELGDSAVYLCASSLDPRQGRDEKLFFGSGTQLSVL.

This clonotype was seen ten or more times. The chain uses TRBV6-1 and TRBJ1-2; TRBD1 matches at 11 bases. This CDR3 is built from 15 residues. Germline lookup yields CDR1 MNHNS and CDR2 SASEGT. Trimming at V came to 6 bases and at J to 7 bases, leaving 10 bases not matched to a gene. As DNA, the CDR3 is TGTGCCAGCAGAACTTCCGGTGGGACAGGGGGTGGCTACACCTTC. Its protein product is CASRTSGGTGGGYTF.

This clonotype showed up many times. CDR3 loop: CASSERTGPNEQYF. For the CDR3, the DNA is TGCGCCAGCAGTGAAAGGACAGGGCCTAACGAGCAGTACTTC. The chain couples TRBV5-1 to TRBJ2-7; TRBD1 aligns across 8 bases. The CDR3 has 14 residues. The germline V gene encodes CDR1 SGHRS and CDR2 YFSETQ. The junction had 9 bases not matched to a gene; V was cut back by 5 bases and J by 5 bases.

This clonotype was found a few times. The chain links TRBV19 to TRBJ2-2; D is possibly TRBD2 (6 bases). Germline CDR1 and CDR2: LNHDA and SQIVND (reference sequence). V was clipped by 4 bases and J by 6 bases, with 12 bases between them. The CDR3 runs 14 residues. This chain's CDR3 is CASSTAAGAGELFF. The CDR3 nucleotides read TGTGCCAGTAGTACGGCAGCGGGTGCCGGGGAGCTGTTTTTT.

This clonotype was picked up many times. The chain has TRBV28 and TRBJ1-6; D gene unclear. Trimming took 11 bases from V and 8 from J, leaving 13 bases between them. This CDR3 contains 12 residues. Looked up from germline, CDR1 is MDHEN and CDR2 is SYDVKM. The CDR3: CAARTRHSPLHF. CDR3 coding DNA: TGTGCCGCTCGGACTCGGCATTCACCCCTCCACTTT. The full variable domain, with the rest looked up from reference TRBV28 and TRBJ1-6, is DVKVTQSSRYLVKRTGEKVFLECVQDMDHENMFWYRQDPGLGLRLIYFSYDVKMKEKGDIPEGYSVSREKKERFSLILESASTNQTSMYLCAARTRHSPLHFGNGTRLTVT.

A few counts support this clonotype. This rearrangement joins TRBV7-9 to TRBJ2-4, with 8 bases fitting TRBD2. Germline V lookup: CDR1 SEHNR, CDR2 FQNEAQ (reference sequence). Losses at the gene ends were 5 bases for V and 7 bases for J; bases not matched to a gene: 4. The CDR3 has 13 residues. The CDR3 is CASSPGGGNIQYF. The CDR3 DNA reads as TGTGCCAGCAGCCCCGGGGGGGGGAACATTCAGTACTTC.

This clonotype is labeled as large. This CDR3 is CASSLGSGGTEAFF. CDR3 sequence (DNA): TGTGCCAGCAGCTTAGGGTCAGGGGGCACTGAAGCTTTCTTT. The chain couples TRBV7-2 to TRBJ1-1, with 7 bases matching TRBD1. Trimming at V came to 1 base and at J to 4 bases, leaving 3 bases not matched to a gene. This CDR3 spans 14 amino acids. Germline V lookup: CDR1 SGHTA, CDR2 FQGNSA.

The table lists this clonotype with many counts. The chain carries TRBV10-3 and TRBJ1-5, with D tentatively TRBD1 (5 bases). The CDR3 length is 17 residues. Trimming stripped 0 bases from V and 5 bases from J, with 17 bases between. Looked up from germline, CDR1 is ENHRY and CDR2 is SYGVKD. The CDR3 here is CAISESEGSHFYQPQHF. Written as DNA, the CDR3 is TGTGCCATCAGTGAGTCCGAGGGGTCCCACTTCTATCAGCCCCAGCATTTT.

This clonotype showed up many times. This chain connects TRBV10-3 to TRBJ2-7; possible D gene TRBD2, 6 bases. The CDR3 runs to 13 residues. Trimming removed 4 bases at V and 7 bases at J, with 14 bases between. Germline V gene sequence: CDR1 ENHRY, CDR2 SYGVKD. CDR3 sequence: CAISAVVGGEQYF. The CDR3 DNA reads TGTGCCATCAGTGCGGTGGTGGGGGGAGAGCAGTACTTC.

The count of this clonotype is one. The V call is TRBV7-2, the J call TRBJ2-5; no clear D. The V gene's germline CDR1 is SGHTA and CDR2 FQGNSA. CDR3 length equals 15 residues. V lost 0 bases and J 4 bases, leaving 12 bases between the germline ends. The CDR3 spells CASSLALDPPETQYF. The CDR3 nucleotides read TGTGCCAGCAGCTTAGCGCTAGATCCTCCAGAGACCCAGTACTTC.

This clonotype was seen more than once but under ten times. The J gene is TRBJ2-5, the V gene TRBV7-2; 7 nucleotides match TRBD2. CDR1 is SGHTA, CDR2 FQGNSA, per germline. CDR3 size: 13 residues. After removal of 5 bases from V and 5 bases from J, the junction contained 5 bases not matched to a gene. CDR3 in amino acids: CASSPGLEETQYF. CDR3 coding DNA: TGTGCCAGCAGCCCTGGACTAGAGGAGACCCAGTACTTC.

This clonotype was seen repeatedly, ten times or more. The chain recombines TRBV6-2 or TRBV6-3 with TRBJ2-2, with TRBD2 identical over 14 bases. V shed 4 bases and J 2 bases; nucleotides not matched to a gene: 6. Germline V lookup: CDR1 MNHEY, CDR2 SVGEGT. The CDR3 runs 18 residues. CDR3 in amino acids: CASSSLTSGGENTGELFF. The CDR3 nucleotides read TGTGCCAGCAGTTCCTTGACTAGCGGGGGGGAAAACACCGGGGAGCTGTTTTTT.

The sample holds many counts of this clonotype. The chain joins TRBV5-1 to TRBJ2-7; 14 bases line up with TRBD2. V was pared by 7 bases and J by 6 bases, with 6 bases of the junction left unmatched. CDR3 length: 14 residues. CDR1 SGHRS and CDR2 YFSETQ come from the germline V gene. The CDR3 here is CASRTGLAGGEQYF. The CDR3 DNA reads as TGCGCCAGCCGAACCGGACTAGCGGGGGGCGAGCAGTACTTC.

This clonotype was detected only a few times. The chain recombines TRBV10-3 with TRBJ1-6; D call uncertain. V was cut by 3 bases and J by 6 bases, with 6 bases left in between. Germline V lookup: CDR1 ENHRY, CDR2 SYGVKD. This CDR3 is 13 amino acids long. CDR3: CAISDRSNSPLHF. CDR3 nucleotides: TGTGCCATCAGTGACAGGAGTAATTCACCCCTCCACTTT.

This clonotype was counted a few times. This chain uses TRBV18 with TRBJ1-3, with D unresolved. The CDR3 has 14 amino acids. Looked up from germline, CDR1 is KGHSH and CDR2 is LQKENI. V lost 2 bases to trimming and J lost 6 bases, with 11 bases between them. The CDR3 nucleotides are TGTGCCAGCTCACCAGGTCCCCTTATAAACACCATATATTTT. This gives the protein CASSPGPLINTIYF.

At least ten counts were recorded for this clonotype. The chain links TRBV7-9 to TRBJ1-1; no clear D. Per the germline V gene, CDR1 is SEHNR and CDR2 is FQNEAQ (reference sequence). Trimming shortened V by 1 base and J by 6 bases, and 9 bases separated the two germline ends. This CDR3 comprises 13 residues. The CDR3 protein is CASSLDGGAEAFF. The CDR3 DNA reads TGTGCCAGCAGCTTAGATGGAGGTGCTGAAGCTTTCTTT. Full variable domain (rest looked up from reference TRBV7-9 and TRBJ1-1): DTGVSQNPRHKITKRGQNVTFRCDPISEHNRLYWYRQTLGQGPEFLTYFQNEAQLEKSRLLSDRFSAERPKGSFSTLEIQRTEQGDSAMYLCASSLDGGAEAFFGQGTRLTVV.

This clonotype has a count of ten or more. CDR3 sequence: CASSLLQSTDTQYF. The CDR3 bases are TGTGCCAGCAGCTTACTACAGAGCACAGATACGCAGTATTTT. The chain uses TRBV11-2 and TRBJ2-3, with unresolved D. The CDR3 consists of 14 residues. Germline values: CDR1 SGHAT, CDR2 FQNNGV. V lost 2 bases to trimming and J lost 0 bases, with 6 bases between them. Looking up the rest from reference TRBV11-2 and TRBJ2-3 gives the full variable domain: EAGVAQSPRYKIIEKRQSVAFWCNPISGHATLYWYQQILGQGPKLLIQFQNNGVVDDSQLPKDRFSAERLKGVDSTLKIQPAKLEDSAVYLCASSLLQSTDTQYFGPGTRLTVL.

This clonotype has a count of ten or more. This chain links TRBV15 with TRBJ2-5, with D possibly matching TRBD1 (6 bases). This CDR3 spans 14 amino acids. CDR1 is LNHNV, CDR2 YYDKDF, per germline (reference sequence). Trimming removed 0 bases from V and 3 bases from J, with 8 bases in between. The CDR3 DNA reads TGTGCCACCAGCAGAGAGGACAGAAAAGAGACCCAGTACTTC. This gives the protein CATSREDRKETQYF.

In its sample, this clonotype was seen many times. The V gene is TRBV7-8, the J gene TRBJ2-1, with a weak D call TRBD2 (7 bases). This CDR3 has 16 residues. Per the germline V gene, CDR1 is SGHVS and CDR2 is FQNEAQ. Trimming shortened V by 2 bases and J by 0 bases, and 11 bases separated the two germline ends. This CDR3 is CASSLLADSSYNEQFF. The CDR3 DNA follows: TGTGCCAGCAGCTTACTAGCGGACAGCTCCTACAATGAGCAGTTCTTC.

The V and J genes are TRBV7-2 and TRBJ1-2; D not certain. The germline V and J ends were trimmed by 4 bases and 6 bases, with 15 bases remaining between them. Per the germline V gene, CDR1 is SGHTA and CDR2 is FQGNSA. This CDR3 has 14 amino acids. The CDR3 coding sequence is TGTGCCAGCAGCTCGCGATATTCCCTCCATGGCTACACCTTC. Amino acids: CASSSRYSLHGYTF.

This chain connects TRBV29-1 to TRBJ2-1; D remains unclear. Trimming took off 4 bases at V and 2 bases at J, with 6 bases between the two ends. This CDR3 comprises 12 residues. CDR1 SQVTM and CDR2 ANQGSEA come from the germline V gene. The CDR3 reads CSVGQTYNEQFF. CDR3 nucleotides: TGCAGCGTTGGACAAACCTACAATGAGCAGTTCTTC.